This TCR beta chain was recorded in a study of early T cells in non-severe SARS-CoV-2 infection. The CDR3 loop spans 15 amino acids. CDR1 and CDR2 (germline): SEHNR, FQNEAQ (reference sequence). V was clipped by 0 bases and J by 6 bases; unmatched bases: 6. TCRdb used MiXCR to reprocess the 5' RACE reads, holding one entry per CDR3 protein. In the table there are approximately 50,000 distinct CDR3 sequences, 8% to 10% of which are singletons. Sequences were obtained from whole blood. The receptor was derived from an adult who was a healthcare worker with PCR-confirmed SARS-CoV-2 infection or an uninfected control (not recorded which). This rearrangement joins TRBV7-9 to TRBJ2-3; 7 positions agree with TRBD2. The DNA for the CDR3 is TGTGCCAGCAGCTTAGCAGGACTAGAAAGGGATACGCAGTATTTT. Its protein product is CASSLAGLERDTQYF.